The 8 T cell receptor beta chains below come from one sample, sequenced in a study of blood T cell repertoires in COVID-19. Profiled with immunoSEQ multiplex PCR; TCRdb holds only in-frame clones, not every one. The repertoire consists of roughly 80,000 clones, with about 80% occurring once and the leading ten covering 12%. Input material: peripheral blood. The receptors come from an elderly man with acute or convalescent COVID-19.

The rearrangement joins TRBV9 to TRBJ2-3; 9 bases are a match to TRBD1. J gave up 3 bases and V 0 bases, and 11 bases lay outside the gene matches. Looked up from germline, CDR1 is SGDLS and CDR2 is YYNGEE. This CDR3 region has 18 residues. The CDR3 sequence is CASSVGGYGTGKTDTQYF. In DNA form, the CDR3 reads TGTGCCAGCAGCGTAGGCGGGTATGGGACAGGGAAGACAGATACGCAGTATTTT.

This rearrangement joins TRBV27 to TRBJ1-1; the D gene is possibly TRBD1 (6 bases). V gave up 5 bases and J gave up 2 bases, with 12 bases separating them. Germline CDR1 MNHEY, CDR2 SMNVEV (reference sequence). There are 14 residues in the CDR3. CDR3 sequence (DNA): TGTGCCAGCAGTCTCGACAGGTTCAACACTGAAGCTTTCTTT. This encodes CASSLDRFNTEAFF.

The rearrangement links TRBV6-5 to TRBJ2-7, with TRBD1 as a possible D gene (5 bases). CDR3 length: 13 amino acids. V was pared by 7 bases and J by 4 bases, with 14 bases between. In germline, CDR1 is MNHEY, CDR2 SVGAGI. The CDR3 reads CASTIRQTYEQYF. The CDR3 DNA follows: TGTGCCAGCACTATTCGACAGACTTACGAGCAGTACTTC.

The chain has TRBV7-3 and TRBJ2-5; D might be TRBD2 (6 bases). Germline values: CDR1 SGHTA, CDR2 FQGTGA. The length of the CDR3 is 14 residues. V lost 6 bases and J lost 3, with 14 bases in between. The CDR3 is CASRPGLQEETQYF. The CDR3 nucleotides are TGTGCCAGCAGACCGGGACTTCAGGAAGAGACCCAGTACTTC.

In nucleotides, the CDR3 is TGTGCCAGCAGTTGGACAGGTGTCGGCTCCTACGAGCAGTACTTC. Residues: CASSWTGVGSYEQYF. The rearrangement links TRBV27 to TRBJ2-7; the match to TRBD1 covers 7 bases. Trimming took 4 bases from V and 0 from J; bases not matched to a gene: 6. This CDR3 region has 15 residues. Germline-derived CDR1 and CDR2 are MNHEY and SMNVEV (reference sequence).

The chain links TRBV19 to TRBJ1-2; D remains unclear. Deletions cut 3 bases from V and 1 base from J, with 6 bases between. The germline gives CDR1 LNHDA, CDR2 SQIVND (reference sequence). This CDR3 contains 13 residues. The CDR3 nucleotides read TGTGCCAGTAGTATCGGCGGTAACTATGGCTACACCTTC. Translating gives CASSIGGNYGYTF.

This clone has more than one count but fewer than ten. The chain employs TRBV13 and TRBJ1-6; possibly TRBD1 for D (6 bases). Germline CDR1 reads PRHDT; CDR2 reads FYEKMQ (reference sequence). This CDR3 is 15 amino acids long. V was shortened by 1 base and J by 9 bases, with 13 bases between the two germline ends. The CDR3 DNA reads as TGTGCCAGCAGCTTAGCCGCCAAACAGGGTTCACCCCTCCACTTT. It encodes CASSLAAKQGSPLHF.

This clone came up once. Here the CDR3 reads CAWRGNRGNNQPQHF. The CDR3 DNA reads as TGTGCCTGGAGGGGCAACAGGGGGAACAATCAGCCCCAGCATTTT. The chain employs TRBV30 and TRBJ1-5; 8 bases are a match to TRBD1. Germline values: CDR1 GTSNPN, CDR2 SVGIG (reference sequence). The trim removed 3 bases at V and 3 bases at J, leaving 7 bases unmatched. This CDR3 region has 15 residues. The entire variable domain, with the rest obtained from reference TRBV30 and TRBJ1-5, is as follows: SQTIHQWPATLVQPVGSPLSLECTVEGTSNPNLYWYRQAAGRGLQLLFYSVGIGQISSEVPQNLSASRPQDRQFILSSKKLLLSDSGFYLCAWRGNRGNNQPQHFGDGTRLSIL.